A single sample is the source of the 7 T cell receptor beta chains below, sequenced in a study of T cell changes during pregnancy in multiple sclerosis (dated by TCRdb to the late 2010s). The library was produced with the immunoSEQ multiplex PCR assay. TCRdb holds this immuneACCESS table with in-frame rearrangements only. Some clones are missing; in checked studies, unresolved V genes explain under half, and the rest has no known cause. The sample table contains 30,000 to 35,000 clones; only one count was recorded for approximately 90% of them. The leading ten clones occupy over 8.5% of the sample. This specimen consisted of CD8+ T cells from peripheral blood mononuclear cells, obtained before pregnancy. Receptors were obtained from a female donor with multiple sclerosis, enrolled in a pregnancy study.

This clone has just one count. The genes are TRBV19 and TRBJ2-1; 11 bases are a match to TRBD2. The germline gives CDR1 LNHDA, CDR2 SQIVND (reference sequence). V trimming: 3 bases; J trimming: 9 bases; junction bases outside the gene matches: 16. This CDR3 contains 18 residues. In nucleotides, the CDR3 is TGTGCCAGTAGTATGGAAAGGCTAGCGGGGGGACCAGCCCTTGAGCAGTTCTTC. Encoded protein: CASSMERLAGGPALEQFF.

The rearrangement uses TRBV7-9 and TRBJ2-2; 14 bases agree with TRBD2. The CDR3 consists of 17 residues. V lost 2 bases and J lost 7; bases outside the gene matches: 6. CDR1 and CDR2 (germline): SEHNR, FQNEAQ (reference sequence). CDR3 nucleotides: TGTGCCAGCAGCTTAAGGGGACTAGCGGGAGTTGGCGGGGAGCTGTTTTTT. It translates to CASSLRGLAGVGGELFF.

The rearrangement joins TRBV9 to TRBJ2-1; 9 bases align to TRBD2. Germline CDR1 is SGDLS and CDR2 is YYNGEE. The CDR3 sequence is 20 residues long. V gave up 4 bases and J gave up 0 bases; unmatched junction bases: 17. The CDR3 loop is CASSSPGSGGFYSSYNEQFF. Written as DNA, the CDR3 is TGTGCCAGCAGCTCCCCTGGGAGCGGGGGGTTTTATAGCTCCTACAATGAGCAGTTCTTC. Using reference TRBV9 and TRBJ2-1 for the parts outside the CDR3, the full variable domain is DSGVTQTPKHLITATGQRVTLRCSPRSGDLSVYWYQQSLDQGLQFLIQYYNGEERAKGNILERFSAQQFPDLHSELNLSSLELGDSALYFCASSSPGSGGFYSSYNEQFFGPGTRLTVL.

V usage is TRBV6-4 and J usage is TRBJ2-2, with 11 nucleotides matching TRBD2. This CDR3 contains 15 residues. Germline lookup yields CDR1 MRHNA and CDR2 SNTAGT. The trim removed 4 bases at V and 4 bases at J, leaving 2 bases unmatched. The CDR3 loop reads CASSASGGTTGELFF. The DNA of the CDR3 is TGTGCCAGCAGTGCTAGCGGGGGGACCACCGGGGAGCTGTTTTTT.

This clone was observed a few times. This chain joins TRBV30 and TRBJ1-1; D is unresolved. In germline, CDR1 is GTSNPN, CDR2 SVGIG (reference sequence). The CDR3 runs to 12 residues. V was shortened by 0 bases and J by 0 bases, with 2 bases between the two germline ends. The CDR3: CAWSVMNTEAFF. The CDR3, as DNA: TGTGCCTGGAGTGTCATGAACACTGAAGCTTTCTTT.

The rearrangement links TRBV19 to TRBJ2-7; TRBD2 agrees at 8 bases. This CDR3 spans 13 amino acids. The V gene end was trimmed by 4 bases and the J gene end by 6 bases; junction bases not matched to a gene: 5. CDR1 LNHDA and CDR2 SQIVND come from the germline V gene (reference sequence). In DNA form, the CDR3 reads TGTGCCAGTAGTACGGGACTAGTAGCCGAGCAGTACTTC. This codes for CASSTGLVAEQYF.

The chain carries TRBV7-8 and TRBJ2-5; 9 bases are shared with TRBD1. The length of the CDR3 is 16 residues. Per the germline V gene, CDR1 is SGHVS and CDR2 is FQNEAQ. Trimming took 4 bases from V and 5 from J; bases not matched to a gene: 11. CDR3 in DNA: TGTGCCAGCAGCTCCGGGGTCACAGGGGGCGATGAGACCCAGTACTTC. Protein: CASSSGVTGGDETQYF.